A single sample is the source of the 29 T cell receptor beta chains below, sequenced in a study of CD8+ T cells in alopecia areata. Once RNA had been extracted, it was reverse transcribed into cDNA to act as the sequencing template. TCRdb's copy holds only in-frame clones and misses some; the assay was immunoSEQ multiplex PCR. Among about 190,000 clones listed, around three fifths were seen once. Treatment defined: oral pan-JAK inhibitor, 5-10 mg twice daily. Specimen: CD4+ T cells sorted from blood, collected at week 24, from a patient treated with tofacitinib. These receptors came from a human donor with alopecia areata.

The sample holds one count of this clone. The genes are TRBV2 and TRBJ1-5, with D perhaps matching TRBD1 (5 bases). This CDR3 has 12 residues. The V end was cut by 7 bases, the J end by 4 bases, with 8 bases between. Germline V CDR1 and CDR2: SNHLY, FYNNEI. The CDR3 coding sequence is TGTGCCAGCAAAAGGGGAAATCAGCCCCAGCATTTT. Translating it yields CASKRGNQPQHF.

The chain joins TRBV15 to TRBJ2-7, with D uncertain. V lost 2 bases, J lost 2 bases, and 10 bases lay in between. Germline values: CDR1 LNHNV, CDR2 YYDKDF (reference sequence). This CDR3 spans 14 amino acids. The CDR3 region is CATSRTPQAYEQYF. In DNA form, the CDR3 reads TGTGCCACCAGCAGAACGCCCCAAGCCTACGAGCAGTACTTC.

This clone showed up just once. The sample contains more than one DNA sequence encoding this CDR3. The CDR3 region is CASRGQGNSPLHF. The CDR3 coding sequence is TGTGCCAGCCGCGGACAGGGCAATTCACCCCTCCACTTT. This chain uses TRBV25-1 with TRBJ1-6, with TRBD1 identical over 8 bases. Unmatched junction bases numbered 4, after V lost 8 bases and J lost 7 bases. CDR1 is MGHDK and CDR2 is SYGVNS in the germline V gene. The CDR3 totals 13 residues. The whole variable domain, filled in from reference TRBV25-1 and TRBJ1-6, reads EADIYQTPRYLVIGTGKKITLECSQTMGHDKMYWYQQDPGMELHLIHYSYGVNSTEKGDLSSESTVSRIRTEHFPLTLESARPSHTSQYLCASRGQGNSPLHFGNGTRLTVT.

The rearrangement joins TRBV6-5 to TRBJ2-7; possible D gene TRBD2, 5 bases. The CDR3 runs 14 residues. The V gene's germline CDR1 is MNHEY and CDR2 SVGAGI. Trimming removed 6 bases at V and 6 bases at J, with 18 bases between. In DNA, the CDR3 is TGTGCCAGCAGATTAGACGCCCGGGGAATCGAGCAGTACTTC. Encoded protein: CASRLDARGIEQYF.

This clone was found once. J is TRBJ2-6 and V is TRBV5-1, with D hard to call. V was clipped by 2 bases and J by 0 bases, with 12 bases between them. Germline-derived CDR1 and CDR2 are SGHRS and YFSETQ. This CDR3 has 17 amino acids. This CDR3 is CASSFQSVPSGANVLTF. The CDR3 nucleotides read TGCGCCAGCAGCTTCCAGAGCGTCCCCTCTGGGGCCAACGTCCTGACTTTC.

The chain uses TRBV25-1 and TRBJ1-2; maybe TRBD1 (5 bases). The ends were cut back, 8 bases at V and 6 bases at J, with 13 bases in the middle. CDR1 and CDR2 from the germline V gene are MGHDK and SYGVNS. This CDR3 is 12 amino acids long. CDR3 in DNA: TGTGCCAGCCTCGACGGGACCCATGGCTACACCTTC. Translation gives CASLDGTHGYTF.

This clone showed up just a few times. The gene calls are TRBV25-1 and TRBJ1-2; possibly TRBD1 for D (6 bases). The germline V and J ends were trimmed by 4 bases and 2 bases, with 14 bases remaining between them. Germline loops: CDR1 MGHDK, CDR2 SYGVNS. This CDR3 is built from 15 residues. This chain's CDR3 is CASSVGTNNNYGYTF. The CDR3 bases are TGTGCCAGCAGTGTTGGGACAAATAACAACTATGGCTACACCTTC.

The chain combines TRBV6-1 with TRBJ1-1; a possible D gene is TRBD1 (5 bases). This CDR3 has 13 amino acids. CDR1 and CDR2 from the germline V gene are MNHNS and SASEGT. Trimming shortened V by 8 bases and J by 7 bases, and 17 bases separated the two germline ends. The CDR3 loop is CASGPMGPVEAFF. Written as DNA, the CDR3 is TGTGCCAGCGGCCCCATGGGGCCAGTTGAAGCTTTCTTT.

The chain is built from TRBV29-1 and TRBJ1-2; D gene ambiguous. CDR1 and CDR2 from the germline V gene are SQVTM and ANQGSEA. With 1 base removed from V and 8 bases from J, the gap between germline ends came to 11 bases. CDR3 length: 12 amino acids. The CDR3 region is CSVEVPLTGYTF. In DNA form, the CDR3 reads TGCAGCGTTGAAGTGCCCCTGACGGGCTACACCTTC.

This sequence joins TRBV5-1 and TRBJ1-1; weak D call: TRBD1 (5 bases). The CDR3 has 15 amino acids. Per the germline V gene, CDR1 is SGHRS and CDR2 is YFSETQ. Trimming removed 3 bases at V and 5 bases at J, with 17 bases between. CDR3: CASSSQVEKGTEAFF. CDR3 coding DNA: TGCGCCAGCAGCTCCCAGGTGGAAAAGGGGACTGAAGCTTTCTTT. Using reference TRBV5-1 and TRBJ1-1 for the parts outside the CDR3, the full variable domain is KAGVTQTPRYLIKTRGQQVTLSCSPISGHRSVSWYQQTPGQGLQFLFEYFSETQRNKGNFPGRFSGRQFSNSRSEMNVSTLELGDSALYLCASSSQVEKGTEAFFGQGTRLTVV.

The chain is built from TRBV18 and TRBJ1-1, with D perhaps matching TRBD1 (5 bases). CDR1 and CDR2 (germline): KGHSH, LQKENI. The CDR3 sequence is 14 residues long. V dropped 1 base and J dropped 6 bases, with 12 bases sitting between them. CDR3 nucleotides: TGTGCCAGCTCACCACTGGGGGAATCGGCTGAAGCTTTCTTT. Residues: CASSPLGESAEAFF.

V is TRBV19 and J is TRBJ2-7; 7 nucleotides agree with TRBD1. J lost 6 bases, V lost 4 bases, and 9 bases had no gene match. The CDR3 is 14 amino acids. Germline V CDR1 and CDR2: LNHDA, SQIVND (reference sequence). The CDR3 sequence is CASSTRTGFGEQYF. As DNA, the CDR3 is TGTGCCAGTAGTACACGGACAGGTTTTGGCGAGCAGTACTTC.

This clone has just a few counts. The V and J genes are TRBV29-1 and TRBJ2-3, with 15 bases fitting TRBD2. Germline trimming cut 7 bases from V and 6 bases from J; bases unmatched to any gene: 5. The germline gives CDR1 SQVTM, CDR2 ANQGSEA. The CDR3 has 14 residues. This chain's CDR3 is CSAAGLAGGDTQYF. The CDR3 bases are TGCAGCGCCGCGGGACTAGCGGGGGGTGATACGCAGTATTTT.

The chain couples TRBV6-1 to TRBJ2-5; 12 bases are a match to TRBD2. CDR3 size: 15 residues. V trimming: 6 bases; J trimming: 3 bases; junction bases outside the gene matches: 5. The V gene's germline CDR1 is MNHNS and CDR2 SASEGT. CDR3 nucleotide sequence: TGTGCCAGCAGCCGCCGACTAGCGGGGGAAGAGACCCAGTACTTC. Its translation is CASSRRLAGEETQYF.

The rearrangement links TRBV6-6 to TRBJ2-7; no firm D call. Trimming cost V 6 bases and J 3 bases, with 9 bases left between them. The CDR3 runs to 12 residues. Per the germline V gene, CDR1 is MNHNY and CDR2 is SVGAGI (reference sequence). CDR3 in DNA: TGTGCCAGCAGCCACTCGCGCTACGAGCAGTACTTC. Protein product: CASSHSRYEQYF.

The V call is TRBV29-1, the J call TRBJ1-1, with D maybe TRBD1 (5 bases). Germline V gene lookup returns CDR1 SQVTM and CDR2 ANQGSEA. This CDR3 is 13 amino acids long. V was pared by 1 base and J by 6 bases, with 12 bases between. CDR3 bases: TGCAGCGTTGAAGCCAGGGTGGGGCCTGAAGCTTTCTTT. This gives the protein CSVEARVGPEAFF.

This chain connects TRBV29-1 to TRBJ1-1; TRBD1 agrees at 8 bases. Trimming took 1 base from V and 1 from J; bases not matched to a gene: 2. CDR3 length: 14 amino acids. Germline V gene lookup returns CDR1 SQVTM and CDR2 ANQGSEA. CDR3 nucleotide sequence: TGCAGCGTTGAAGTTGGACAGGGGAACACTGAAGCTTTCTTT. It translates to CSVEVGQGNTEAFF.

Remarks on this clone: This same CDR3 is encoded by further DNA sequences in the sample. This chain connects TRBV29-1 to TRBJ1-2, with TRBD1 as a possible D gene (5 bases). The CDR3 loop spans 11 amino acids. V shed 6 bases and J shed 3 bases, with 8 bases lying between them. Per the germline V gene, CDR1 is SQVTM and CDR2 is ANQGSEA. CDR3 nucleotide sequence: TGCAGCGTCGTACAGGACTATGGCTACACCTTC. It is translated as CSVVQDYGYTF.

To note about this clone: One end of the junction is discordant with germline, which a read error may explain. The rearrangement joins TRBV27 to TRBJ2-7, with 7 bases lining up with TRBD1. Germline CDR1 and CDR2: MNHEY and SMNVEV (reference sequence). This CDR3 has 15 amino acids. CDR3 sequence reads: CASSPRQGSRYGQYF. DNA of the CDR3: TGTGCCAGCAGTCCAAGACAGGGAAGCAGATACGGGCAGTACTTC.

The chain joins TRBV29-1 to TRBJ1-1; D perhaps matches TRBD1 (5 bases). V lost 3 bases and J 6 bases, leaving 17 bases between the germline ends. Per the germline V gene, CDR1 is SQVTM and CDR2 is ANQGSEA. CDR3 length equals 14 residues. The CDR3 loop reads CSVDYPGPAPEAFF. The DNA for the CDR3 is TGCAGCGTTGACTACCCGGGACCAGCTCCTGAAGCTTTCTTT.

Notes on this clone: Other nucleotide sequences in the sample specify the same CDR3. The V gene is TRBV7-2, the J gene TRBJ2-5; no reliable D call. The CDR3 sequence is 11 residues long. Looked up from germline, CDR1 is SGHTA and CDR2 is FQGNSA. The V gene lost 3 bases and the J gene lost 2 bases, with 1 base spanning the gap. The CDR3 coding sequence is TGTGCCAGCAGCTTGCAAGAGACCCAGTACTTC. As protein: CASSLQETQYF.

This sequence joins TRBV12-5 and TRBJ1-5; TRBD1 agrees at 7 bases. Germline V CDR1 and CDR2: LGHNT, FRNRAP. Unmatched junction bases numbered 4, after V lost 6 bases and J lost 5 bases. The CDR3 contains 13 residues. The CDR3, as DNA: TGTGCTAGTGGCAGGGACAGCGATCAGCCCCAGCATTTT. Amino acid sequence: CASGRDSDQPQHF.

This clone was seen more than once but under ten times. The chain carries TRBV2 and TRBJ2-6; D is unclear. Per the germline V gene, CDR1 is SNHLY and CDR2 is FYNNEI. Deletions cut 3 bases from V and 2 bases from J, with 8 bases between. This CDR3 region has 15 residues. The CDR3 loop reads CASSDPWAGANVLTF. CDR3 bases: TGTGCCAGCAGTGATCCCTGGGCTGGGGCCAACGTCCTGACTTTC.

The sample holds many counts of this clone. This rearrangement joins TRBV6-1 to TRBJ1-4, with 8 positions matching TRBD1. The V and J ends lost 4 bases and 0 bases, in that order; junction bases with no gene match: 10. The CDR3 sequence is 18 residues long. CDR1 is MNHNS, CDR2 SASEGT, per germline. The CDR3 DNA reads as TGTGCCAGCAGTGCCCGACAGGGGACCCTTTCAACTAATGAAAAACTGTTTTTT. Translation: CASSARQGTLSTNEKLFF.

The sample holds one count of this clone. J is TRBJ1-6 and V is TRBV9; D ambiguous. The germline V and J ends were trimmed by 1 base and 4 bases, with 6 bases remaining between them. In germline, CDR1 is SGDLS, CDR2 YYNGEE. CDR3 length: 14 residues. The CDR3: CASSVSSYNSPLHF. In nucleotides, the CDR3 is TGTGCCAGCAGCGTAAGCAGTTATAATTCACCCCTCCACTTT. Supplemented by reference TRBV9 and TRBJ1-6, the full variable domain reads DSGVTQTPKHLITATGQRVTLRCSPRSGDLSVYWYQQSLDQGLQFLIQYYNGEERAKGNILERFSAQQFPDLHSELNLSSLELGDSALYFCASSVSSYNSPLHFGNGTRLTVT.

The chain uses TRBV10-1 and TRBJ2-3; the match to TRBD2 covers 13 bases. The CDR3 consists of 17 residues. The germline V gene has CDR1 WNHNN and CDR2 SYGVQD (reference sequence). Trimming took 5 bases from V and 0 from J; bases not matched to a gene: 5. For the CDR3, the DNA is TGCGCCAGCAGTCCCGGGACTAGCGGGGCGAGCACAGATACGCAGTATTTT. This sequence encodes CASSPGTSGASTDTQYF.

The chain employs TRBV27 and TRBJ1-5; no clear D. The CDR3 contains 15 residues. CDR1 and CDR2 (germline): MNHEY, SMNVEV (reference sequence). The V end lost 5 bases, the J end lost 3 bases, and 14 bases lay between the germline ends. The CDR3 sequence is CASSLAAVNNQPQHF. The CDR3 DNA reads TGTGCCAGCAGTCTCGCGGCAGTTAACAATCAGCCCCAGCATTTT.

V is TRBV27 and J is TRBJ1-2; D unresolved. The ends were cut back, 7 bases at V and 4 bases at J, with 16 bases in the middle. The germline V gene has CDR1 MNHEY and CDR2 SMNVEV (reference sequence). The CDR3 totals 14 residues. The CDR3 nucleotides are TGTGCCAGCACCCAAACCGTGGGCCCCTATGGCTACACCTTC. Protein sequence: CASTQTVGPYGYTF.

The chain employs TRBV6-1 and TRBJ1-5, with D possibly matching TRBD1 (6 bases). With 1 base removed from V and 6 bases from J, the gap between germline ends came to 7 bases. Germline V gene lookup returns CDR1 MNHNS and CDR2 SASEGT. The CDR3 totals 13 residues. The CDR3 nucleotides are TGTGCCAGCAGTGAAGGACAGGCTCAGCCCCAGCATTTT. Translation: CASSEGQAQPQHF.